This entry lists 19 T cell receptor beta chains sequenced from one sample in a study of identical twins. TCRdb redid the calling of the 5' RACE reads with MiXCR, one entry per CDR3 protein. Of 1,800,000 or so distinct CDR3 sequences detected, around 29% appear once; the ten largest clones hold 0.25% to 0.3%. The sample comprised cord blood. These TCRs come from a newborn girl in good health.

This clonotype was recorded a few times. The V and J genes are TRBV20-1 and TRBJ2-7; TRBD2 agrees at 8 bases. Trimming cost V 4 bases and J 4 bases; bases outside gene matches: 12. The CDR3 runs 15 residues. From germline, CDR1 is DFQATT and CDR2 SNEGSKA (reference sequence). The CDR3 coding sequence is TGCAGTGCTATTTTATGGCGGGGGGAATCTTACGAGCAGTACTTC. Protein product: CSAILWRGESYEQYF.

This chain connects TRBV10-3 to TRBJ2-7; 9 bases line up with TRBD1. The CDR3 consists of 14 residues. Trimming removed 5 bases from V and 6 bases from J; junction bases left unmatched: 8. Germline CDR1 ENHRY, CDR2 SYGVKD. The CDR3: CAISTGGTVGEQYF. In DNA, the CDR3 is TGTGCCATCAGTACAGGGGGCACGGTAGGCGAGCAGTACTTC.

For this clonotype: At one boundary the junction diverges from the germline segment, which might be a read error. J is TRBJ2-7 and V is TRBV13; 7 bases are shared with TRBD2. CDR3 length: 14 residues. Germline assignment: CDR1 PRHDT and CDR2 FYEKMQ (reference sequence). CDR3 sequence reads: CASSLELASYVQYF. In DNA form, the CDR3 reads TGTGCCAGCAGCTTAGAACTAGCGAGCTACGTGCAGTACTTC.

The rearrangement joins TRBV20-1 to TRBJ1-6; D not resolved. The CDR3 is made up of 15 amino acids. Looked up from germline, CDR1 is DFQATT and CDR2 is SNEGSKA (reference sequence). Between the trimmed V and J ends, which lost 2 bases and 7 bases, there was a span of 15 bases. For the CDR3, the DNA is TGCAGTGCTAGACCGGCCGGACCCAAGAATTCACCCCTCCACTTT. Translation gives CSARPAGPKNSPLHF.

This rearrangement joins TRBV20-1 to TRBJ2-2; weak D call: TRBD2 (5 bases). V lost 3 bases, J lost 3 bases, and 5 bases lay in between. Per the germline V gene, CDR1 is DFQATT and CDR2 is SNEGSKA (reference sequence). This CDR3 region has 12 residues. In DNA, the CDR3 is TGCAGTGCTAGGAGGGACACCGGGGAGCTGTTTTTT. Protein: CSARRDTGELFF.

This clonotype was picked up a small number of times. The chain couples TRBV6-5 to TRBJ2-7, with D possibly matching TRBD1 (5 bases). V was shortened by 6 bases and J by 6 bases, with 9 bases between the two germline ends. The V gene's germline CDR1 is MNHEY and CDR2 SVGAGI. There are 11 residues in the CDR3. The CDR3 reads CASRSGFEQYF. The CDR3 region has the DNA TGTGCCAGCAGATCAGGGTTCGAGCAGTACTTC.

The table lists this clonotype with many counts. The J gene is TRBJ2-4, the V gene TRBV20-1; TRBD2 aligns across 8 bases. V lost 2 bases to trimming and J lost 0 bases; unmatched junction nucleotides: 0. Germline CDR1 is DFQATT and CDR2 is SNEGSKA (reference sequence). This CDR3 is built from 14 residues. In nucleotides, the CDR3 is TGCAGTGCTAGACTAGCGGGAGCCAAAAACATTCAGTACTTC. Its translation is CSARLAGAKNIQYF.

This clonotype has just one count. The chain couples TRBV28 to TRBJ2-1; possibly TRBD2 for D (5 bases). V lost 8 bases to trimming and J lost 4 bases, with 18 bases between them. The length of the CDR3 is 15 residues. Per germline, CDR1 MDHEN and CDR2 SYDVKM. Written as DNA, the CDR3 is TGTGCCAGCGGCCCTAGGCGGGCGGTATACAATGAGCAGTTCTTC. Translation gives CASGPRRAVYNEQFF.

The V call is TRBV5-6, the J call TRBJ1-5, with D uncertain. The CDR3 length is 16 residues. The V gene lost 4 bases and the J gene lost 0 bases, with 14 bases spanning the gap. Germline-derived CDR1 and CDR2 are SGHDT and YYEEEE. The CDR3 bases are TGTGCCAGCAGCCTCCGGACGGTGTATAGCAATCAGCCCCAGCATTTT. Amino acid sequence: CASSLRTVYSNQPQHF.

This rearrangement joins TRBV27 to TRBJ1-1; 7 positions agree with TRBD1. The germline CDR1 and CDR2 sequences are MNHEY and SMNVEV (reference sequence). The CDR3 covers 16 residues. The V and J ends lost 2 bases and 1 base, in that order; junction bases with no gene match: 7. CDR3 amino acids: CASSLRGDSANTEAFF. The DNA of the CDR3 is TGTGCCAGCAGTTTAAGGGGGGACAGTGCGAACACTGAAGCTTTCTTT.

The chain recombines TRBV2 with TRBJ1-1, with 8 nucleotides matching TRBD1. The CDR3 is 15 amino acids. Trimming at V came to 6 bases and at J to 5 bases, leaving 11 bases not matched to a gene. Germline V gives CDR1 SNHLY, CDR2 FYNNEI. This chain's CDR3 is CASSLRVDRATEAFF. CDR3 sequence (DNA): TGTGCCAGCAGCCTCCGAGTGGACAGGGCTACTGAAGCTTTCTTT.

The rearrangement uses TRBV20-1 and TRBJ1-5; 10 bases agree with TRBD1. V was clipped by 6 bases and J by 2 bases; unmatched bases: 10. The CDR3 contains 16 residues. CDR1 and CDR2 (germline): DFQATT, SNEGSKA (reference sequence). The CDR3 bases are TGCAGTGCCCCCAGCTCCGGGACAGGGGGCAATCAGCCCCAGCATTTT. Translating it yields CSAPSSGTGGNQPQHF.

This clonotype was picked up a small number of times. This chain connects TRBV7-9 to TRBJ1-2; maybe TRBD1 (6 bases). CDR3 length: 14 amino acids. Trimming cost V 1 base and J 6 bases, with 12 bases left between them. Germline CDR1 SEHNR, CDR2 FQNEAQ (reference sequence). The CDR3 here is CASSLGPGANGYTF. CDR3 nucleotide sequence: TGTGCCAGCAGCTTAGGACCGGGGGCGAATGGCTACACCTTC.

A few counts support this clonotype. This sequence joins TRBV7-6 and TRBJ2-3; D possibly corresponds to TRBD1 (6 bases). The CDR3 sequence is 16 residues long. V shed 0 bases and J shed 1 base, with 11 bases lying between them. CDR1 is SGHVS, CDR2 FNYEAQ, per germline. The CDR3 loop reads CASSLADRIGTDTQYF. As DNA, the CDR3 is TGTGCCAGCAGCTTAGCCGACAGGATTGGCACAGATACGCAGTATTTT.

The chain combines TRBV3-1 with TRBJ2-5; D is ambiguous. V was cut by 0 bases and J by 6 bases, with 2 bases left in between. Germline V gene lookup returns CDR1 LGHDT and CDR2 YNNKEL (reference sequence). The CDR3 is 11 amino acids. Written as DNA, the CDR3 is TGTGCCAGCAGCCAAGAGCAGACCCAGTACTTC. Protein sequence: CASSQEQTQYF.

As DNA, the CDR3 is TGTGCCAGCAGGCCCTCGACGGGAGGGCCTCTATCCTACGAGCAGTACTTC. This gives the protein CASRPSTGGPLSYEQYF. This chain links TRBV6-2 or TRBV6-3 with TRBJ2-7; 8 nucleotides line up with TRBD2. CDR1 and CDR2 from the germline V gene are MNHEY and SVGEGT. CDR3 size: 17 residues. V trimming: 6 bases; J trimming: 1 base; junction bases outside the gene matches: 14.

This clonotype was observed a single time. V usage is TRBV20-1 and J usage is TRBJ1-2; D not certain. Germline V gene data show CDR1 as DFQATT and CDR2 as SNEGSKA (reference sequence). CDR3 length: 13 amino acids. Trimming pared 5 bases from V and 1 base from J, leaving 11 bases between. The CDR3 nucleotides are TGCAGTGCTTACCCGACCGTTAACTATGGCTACACCTTC. This encodes CSAYPTVNYGYTF.

Concerning this clonotype: The conserved phenylalanine or tryptophan normally closing the CDR3 is absent here, so this likely arose from a read error. This chain links TRBV4-2 with TRBJ2-7, with TRBD1 as a possible D gene (5 bases). CDR1 is LGHNA and CDR2 is YNFKEQ in the germline V gene. V lost 1 base and J lost 0, with 10 bases in between. This CDR3 is 15 amino acids long. Here the CDR3 reads CASSQGSDNSYEQYL. DNA for the CDR3: TGTGCCAGCAGCCAAGGCTCGGACAACTCCTACGAGCAGTACTTA.

The chain uses TRBV19 and TRBJ1-1; 9 bases are a match to TRBD1. CDR3 length: 14 amino acids. Per germline, CDR1 LNHDA and CDR2 SQIVND (reference sequence). With V trimmed by 6 bases and J by 6 bases, 8 bases remained unmatched. CDR3 nucleotides: TGTGCCAGTAGGCCTTGGCGACAGGGGGCTGAAGCTTTCTTT. As protein: CASRPWRQGAEAFF.